This T cell receptor (beta chain) was found in a study of OX40 agonist ivuxolimab in advanced cancers. Findings of the study overall: CD8+ T cells averaged more expanded clones than CD4+.

Profiled with immunoSEQ multiplex PCR; TCRdb holds only in-frame clones, not every one. The table has tens of thousands of clones, about 88% seen once. The germline gives CDR1 ENHRY, CDR2 SYGVKD. The V gene lost 10 bases and the J gene lost 1 base, with 10 bases spanning the gap. This CDR3 region has 12 residues. A remark on this clone: Its antigen is not known.

The clonotype was recovered from an adult with an advanced solid tumor such as melanoma, head and neck, liver or kidney cancer. This chain links TRBV10-3 with TRBJ1-1, with D maybe TRBD1 (5 bases). Sequencing was performed on CD4+ or CD8+ T cells sorted from blood, taken in a trial of the OX40 agonist ivuxolimab. CDR3 residues: CATHTGNTEAFF. The CDR3 DNA sequence: TGTGCCACACATACAGGGAACACTGAAGCTTTCTTT.